This TCR beta chain emerged from a study of cytomegalovirus exposure and HLA in healthy donors. Germline V gene sequence: CDR1 SGHNT, CDR2 YYREEE (reference sequence). CDR3 length: 16 residues. After removal of 4 bases from V and 8 bases from J, the junction contained 13 bases not matched to a gene. Generated by immunoSEQ multiplex PCR, the TCRdb table keeps only in-frame clones and is missing some. The sample gives 300,000 or so clones, approximately 88% of which show up once; roughly 0.88% is in the top ten. The receptor's source is a man aged 25-45 years in good health and CMV-seronegative. The sample was PBMCs. The chain has TRBV5-4 and TRBJ1-4, with 8 nucleotides matching TRBD1. The CDR3 bases are TGTGCCAGCAGCCCGAGAACCGGACAGGGAAGCGAAAAACTGTTTTTT. Translation: CASSPRTGQGSEKLFF.